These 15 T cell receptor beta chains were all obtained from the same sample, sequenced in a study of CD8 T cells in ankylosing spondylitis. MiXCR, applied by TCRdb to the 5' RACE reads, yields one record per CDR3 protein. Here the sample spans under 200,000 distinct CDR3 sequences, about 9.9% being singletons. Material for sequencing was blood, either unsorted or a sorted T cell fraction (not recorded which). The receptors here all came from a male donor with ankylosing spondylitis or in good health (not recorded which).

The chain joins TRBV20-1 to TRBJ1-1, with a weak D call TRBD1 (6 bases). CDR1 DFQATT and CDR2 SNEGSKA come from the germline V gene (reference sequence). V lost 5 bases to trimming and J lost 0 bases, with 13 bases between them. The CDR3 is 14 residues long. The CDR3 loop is CSAGKQGMNTEAFF. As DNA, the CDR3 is TGCAGTGCTGGGAAACAGGGCATGAACACTGAAGCTTTCTTT.

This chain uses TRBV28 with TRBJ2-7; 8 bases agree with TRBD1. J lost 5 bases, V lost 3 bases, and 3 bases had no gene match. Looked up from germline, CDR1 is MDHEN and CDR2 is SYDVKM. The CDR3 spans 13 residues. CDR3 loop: CASSLLGQDEQYF. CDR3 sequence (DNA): TGTGCCAGCAGTTTGTTGGGACAGGACGAGCAGTACTTC.

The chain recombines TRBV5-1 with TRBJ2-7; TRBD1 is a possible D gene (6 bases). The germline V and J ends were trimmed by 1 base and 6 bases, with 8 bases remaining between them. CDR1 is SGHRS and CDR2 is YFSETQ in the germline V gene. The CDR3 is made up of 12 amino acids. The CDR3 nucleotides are TGCGCCAGCAGCTTGTCAGGGGCCGAGCAGTACTTC. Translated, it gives CASSLSGAEQYF.

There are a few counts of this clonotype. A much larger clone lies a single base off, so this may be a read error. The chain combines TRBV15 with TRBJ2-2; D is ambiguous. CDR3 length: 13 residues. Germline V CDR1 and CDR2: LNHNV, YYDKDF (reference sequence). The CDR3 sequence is CTTSRDQTGELFF. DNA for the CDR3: TGTACCACCAGCAGAGATCAGACCGGGGAGCTGTTTTTT.

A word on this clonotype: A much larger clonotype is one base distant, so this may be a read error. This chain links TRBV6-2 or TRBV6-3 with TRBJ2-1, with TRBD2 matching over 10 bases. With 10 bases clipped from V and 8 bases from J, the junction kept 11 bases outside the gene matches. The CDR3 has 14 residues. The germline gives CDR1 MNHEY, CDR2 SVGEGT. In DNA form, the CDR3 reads TGTGCCAACAATTTAGCGGGAGGAGTGGATGAGCAGTTCTTC. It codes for CANNLAGGVDEQFF.

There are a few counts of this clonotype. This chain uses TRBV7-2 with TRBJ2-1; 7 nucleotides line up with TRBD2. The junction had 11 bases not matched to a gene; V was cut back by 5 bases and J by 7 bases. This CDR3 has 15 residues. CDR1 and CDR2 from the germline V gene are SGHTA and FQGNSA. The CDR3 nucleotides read TGTGCCAGCAGCGGGGACTATCGGAGGCGGAATGAGCAGTTCTTC. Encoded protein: CASSGDYRRRNEQFF.

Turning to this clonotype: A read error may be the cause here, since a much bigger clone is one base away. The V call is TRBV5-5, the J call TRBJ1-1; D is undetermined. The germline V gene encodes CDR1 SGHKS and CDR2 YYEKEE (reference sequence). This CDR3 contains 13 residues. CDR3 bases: TGTGCCAGCAGCTTGACGAGGAACACTGAAGCTTTATTT. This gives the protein CASSLTRNTEALF. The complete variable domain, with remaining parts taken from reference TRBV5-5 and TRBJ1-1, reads DAGVTQSPTHLIKTRGQQVTLRCSPISGHKSVSWYQQVLGQGPQFIFQYYEKEERGRGNFPDRFSARQFPNYSSELNVNALLLGDSALYLCASSLTRNTEALFGQGTRLTVV.

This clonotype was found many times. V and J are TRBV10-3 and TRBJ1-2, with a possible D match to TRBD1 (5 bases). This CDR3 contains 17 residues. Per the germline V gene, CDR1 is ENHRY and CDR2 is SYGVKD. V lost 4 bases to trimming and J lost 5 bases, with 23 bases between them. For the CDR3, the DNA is TGTGCCATCAGTGTCAACAGCGGGGACGGCCGCTCATATGGCTACACCTTC. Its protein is CAISVNSGDGRSYGYTF.

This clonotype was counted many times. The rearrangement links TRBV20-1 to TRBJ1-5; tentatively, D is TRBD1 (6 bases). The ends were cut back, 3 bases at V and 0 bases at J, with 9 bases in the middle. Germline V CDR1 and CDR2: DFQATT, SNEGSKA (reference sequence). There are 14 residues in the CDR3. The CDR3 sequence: CSASRQVSNQPQHF. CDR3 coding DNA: TGCAGTGCTAGTCGACAGGTTAGCAATCAGCCCCAGCATTTT.

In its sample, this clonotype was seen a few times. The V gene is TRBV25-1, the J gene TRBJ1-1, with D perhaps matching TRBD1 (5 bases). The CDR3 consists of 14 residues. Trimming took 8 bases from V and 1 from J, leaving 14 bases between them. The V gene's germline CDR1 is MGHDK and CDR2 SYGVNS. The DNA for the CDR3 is TGTGCCAGCGAACCCGGGGGAGGGAACACTGAAGCTTTCTTT. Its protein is CASEPGGGNTEAFF.

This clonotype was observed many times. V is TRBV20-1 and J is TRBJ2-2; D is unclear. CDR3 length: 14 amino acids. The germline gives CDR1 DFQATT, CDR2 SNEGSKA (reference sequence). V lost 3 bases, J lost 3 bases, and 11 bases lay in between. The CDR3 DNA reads TGCAGTGCTAGGCCCCTGGCCTACACCGGGGAGCTGTTTTTT. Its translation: CSARPLAYTGELFF.

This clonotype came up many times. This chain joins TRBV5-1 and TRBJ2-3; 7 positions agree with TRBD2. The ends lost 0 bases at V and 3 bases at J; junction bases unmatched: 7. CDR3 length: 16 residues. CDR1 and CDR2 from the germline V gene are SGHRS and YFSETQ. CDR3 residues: CASSLESGAVTDTQYF. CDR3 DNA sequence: TGCGCCAGCAGCTTGGAGAGCGGGGCGGTGACAGATACGCAGTATTTT.

The CDR3 sequence is CASSWREGLNEQFF. For the CDR3, the DNA is TGTGCCAGCAGTTGGCGGGAGGGCCTAAATGAGCAGTTCTTC. V is TRBV5-6 and J is TRBJ2-1; 9 nucleotides match TRBD2. The V and J ends lost 5 bases and 7 bases, in that order; junction bases with no gene match: 7. Germline loops: CDR1 SGHDT, CDR2 YYEEEE. The CDR3 covers 14 residues.

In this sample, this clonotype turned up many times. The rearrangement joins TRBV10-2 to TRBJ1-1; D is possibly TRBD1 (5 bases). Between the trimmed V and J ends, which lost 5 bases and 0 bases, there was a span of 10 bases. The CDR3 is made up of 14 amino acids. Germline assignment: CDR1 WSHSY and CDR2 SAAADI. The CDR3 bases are TGCGCCAGCAGTAAGACAGATATGAACACTGAAGCTTTCTTT. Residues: CASSKTDMNTEAFF.

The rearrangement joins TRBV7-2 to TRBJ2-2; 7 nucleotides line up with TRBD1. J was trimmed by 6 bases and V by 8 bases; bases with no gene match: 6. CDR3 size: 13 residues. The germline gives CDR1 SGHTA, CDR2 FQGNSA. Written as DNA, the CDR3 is TGTGCCAGCGTACAGGGGCTTGCCGGGGAGCTGTTTTTT. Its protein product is CASVQGLAGELFF.